Following are 28 T cell receptor beta chains from one sample sequenced in a study of OX40 agonist ivuxolimab in advanced cancers. Here immunoSEQ multiplex PCR was the method, and the copy in TCRdb shows in-frame clones only, minus some. The repertoire consists of more than 50,000 clones, with 82% occurring once and the leading ten covering almost 1.5%. Sequencing used CD4+ or CD8+ T cells sorted from blood, obtained in a trial of the OX40 agonist ivuxolimab. These receptors came from an adult with an advanced solid tumor such as melanoma, head and neck, liver or kidney cancer.

The rearrangement links TRBV30 to TRBJ2-7; 10 bases line up with TRBD2. Germline CDR1 is GTSNPN and CDR2 is SVGIG (reference sequence). The V gene end was trimmed by 3 bases and the J gene end by 2 bases; junction bases not matched to a gene: 10. This CDR3 is 16 amino acids long. Here the CDR3 DNA reads TGTGCCTGGAGGCTACTAGTTAGCGGGGGGCCCTACGAGCAGTACTTC. This encodes CAWRLLVSGGPYEQYF. The variable domain in full, with the rest retrieved from reference TRBV30 and TRBJ2-7, is SQTIHQWPATLVQPVGSPLSLECTVEGTSNPNLYWYRQAAGRGLQLLFYSVGIGQISSEVPQNLSASRPQDRQFILSSKKLLLSDSGFYLCAWRLLVSGGPYEQYFGPGTRLTVT.

This chain connects TRBV4-1 to TRBJ2-7, with D possibly TRBD1 on 6 matching bases. Deletions cut 1 base from V and 2 bases from J, with 15 bases between. The CDR3 covers 16 residues. CDR1 is MGHRA, CDR2 YSYEKL, per germline. DNA of the CDR3: TGCGCCAGCAGCCAAGTGGGGCAGGGGTCTACCTACGAGCAGTACTTC. As protein: CASSQVGQGSTYEQYF.

The gene calls are TRBV30 and TRBJ2-7; the D gene is possibly TRBD1 (6 bases). This CDR3 spans 14 amino acids. The germline V gene encodes CDR1 GTSNPN and CDR2 SVGIG (reference sequence). Trimming took 2 bases from V and 4 from J, leaving 15 bases between them. The CDR3 DNA is TGTGCCTGGAGTCCGCCCAGGGGTGGATACGAGCAGTACTTC. It yields the protein CAWSPPRGGYEQYF.

DNA of the CDR3: TGTGCCAGTATTAGGAGGCCTGGGAATAATGAAAAACTGTTTTTT. It codes for CASIRRPGNNEKLFF. This sequence joins TRBV19 and TRBJ1-4, with D uncertain. The V and J ends lost 7 bases and 4 bases respectively, with 16 bases between them. Germline loops: CDR1 LNHDA, CDR2 SQIVND (reference sequence). This CDR3 contains 15 residues.

The gene calls are TRBV6-1 and TRBJ2-3; D uncertain. The CDR3 is 14 amino acids. The germline V and J ends were trimmed by 2 bases and 2 bases, with 8 bases remaining between them. The germline V gene has CDR1 MNHNS and CDR2 SASEGT. This chain's CDR3 is CASSERWATDTQYF. In DNA, the CDR3 is TGTGCCAGCAGTGAACGCTGGGCCACAGATACGCAGTATTTT.

This rearrangement joins TRBV7-2 to TRBJ2-4; D possibly corresponds to TRBD1 (7 bases). Looked up from germline, CDR1 is SGHTA and CDR2 is FQGNSA. CDR3 length: 14 amino acids. V was pared by 5 bases and J by 3 bases, with 11 bases between. Here the CDR3 reads CASSPQGGKNIQYF. The CDR3 DNA reads as TGTGCCAGCAGCCCCCAGGGGGGCAAAAACATTCAGTACTTC.

V usage is TRBV19 and J usage is TRBJ1-1; D unresolved. The CDR3 has 14 amino acids. Trimming cost V 9 bases and J 6 bases, with 20 bases left between them. The germline gives CDR1 LNHDA, CDR2 SQIVND (reference sequence). The CDR3: CASNRPEGYAEAFF. Here the CDR3 DNA reads TGTGCCAGCAACCGTCCGGAGGGTTACGCTGAAGCTTTCTTT. Full variable domain (missing parts from reference TRBV19 and TRBJ1-1): DGGITQSPKYLFRKEGQNVTLSCEQNLNHDAMYWYRQDPGQGLRLIYYSQIVNDFQKGDIAEGYSVSREKKESFPLTVTSAQKNPTAFYLCASNRPEGYAEAFFGQGTRLTVV.

The V call is TRBV7-3, the J call TRBJ2-2; 10 bases map to TRBD1. V lost 6 bases to trimming and J lost 7 bases; unmatched junction nucleotides: 14. In germline, CDR1 is SGHTA, CDR2 FQGTGA. There are 17 residues in the CDR3. For the CDR3, the DNA is TGTGCCAGCAGTCCGTCCCCTGACAGGGGGCGCGGCGGGGAGCTGTTTTTT. It yields the protein CASSPSPDRGRGGELFF.

This chain uses TRBV5-6 with TRBJ2-3; D uncertain. The CDR3 consists of 11 residues. Deletions cut 2 bases from V and 7 bases from J, with 5 bases between. Germline lookup yields CDR1 SGHDT and CDR2 YYEEEE. CDR3 DNA: TGTGCCAGCAGCTTTGACTATACGCAGTATTTT. Protein sequence: CASSFDYTQYF.

The gene calls are TRBV2 and TRBJ2-1; possibly TRBD1 or TRBD2 for D (5 bases each). Germline lookup yields CDR1 SNHLY and CDR2 FYNNEI. This CDR3 is 12 amino acids long. The V gene lost 8 bases and the J gene lost 8 bases, with 13 bases spanning the gap. The CDR3 sequence: CASGHQRDEQFF. DNA of the CDR3: TGTGCCAGCGGACATCAGAGGGATGAGCAGTTCTTC.

With respect to this clone: Other DNA sequences in this sample translate to the same CDR3. The V gene is TRBV7-2, the J gene TRBJ1-5; TRBD1 matches 10 bases. The CDR3 extends over 15 amino acids. J gave up 2 bases and V 3 bases, and 1 base lay outside the gene matches. Germline CDR1 SGHTA, CDR2 FQGNSA. Written as DNA, the CDR3 is TGTGCCAGCAGCTTGACAGGGGGCGGCAATCAGCCCCAGCATTTT. Its protein product is CASSLTGGGNQPQHF.

The J gene is TRBJ1-4, the V gene TRBV11-3; no definite D call. This CDR3 is built from 14 residues. V was pared by 5 bases and J by 4 bases, with 11 bases between. Looked up from germline, CDR1 is SGHNT and CDR2 is YENEEA. As DNA, the CDR3 is TGTGCCAGCAGCCAAAACGGACTTAATGAAAAACTGTTTTTT. Its protein product is CASSQNGLNEKLFF.

The chain is built from TRBV9 and TRBJ2-3; D gene unclear. CDR1 is SGDLS, CDR2 YYNGEE, per germline. The length of the CDR3 is 13 residues. V gave up 4 bases and J gave up 0 bases, with 6 bases separating them. CDR3 in amino acids: CASSYTSTDTQYF. CDR3 nucleotides: TGTGCCAGCAGCTACACTAGCACAGATACGCAGTATTTT.

This clone appeared once. The V call is TRBV11-2, the J call TRBJ1-1; no firm D call. CDR3 length: 11 amino acids. Looked up from germline, CDR1 is SGHAT and CDR2 is FQNNGV. V lost 5 bases, J lost 10 bases, and 11 bases lay in between. CDR3 loop: CASSITLRAFF. The CDR3 region has the DNA TGTGCCAGCAGCATCACTCTGAGAGCTTTCTTT.

The chain couples TRBV2 to TRBJ1-5, with 9 nucleotides matching TRBD1. CDR3 length: 18 residues. V was clipped by 4 bases and J by 2 bases; unmatched bases: 12. Per the germline V gene, CDR1 is SNHLY and CDR2 is FYNNEI. CDR3 loop: CASSGGQGSLRGNQPQHF. The CDR3 nucleotides are TGTGCCAGCAGTGGGGGACAGGGTAGCCTTCGTGGCAATCAGCCCCAGCATTTT.

The rearrangement links TRBV11-3 to TRBJ2-2; D is perhaps TRBD1 (7 bases). The V gene's germline CDR1 is SGHNT and CDR2 YENEEA. The CDR3 is 16 amino acids. Trimming left V 5 bases short and J 5 bases short, with 18 bases between. CDR3 protein: CASSGTDRRGTGELFF. The CDR3 DNA reads as TGTGCCAGCAGCGGGACAGATAGGAGGGGGACCGGGGAGCTGTTTTTT.

V gene TRBV5-4 combines with J gene TRBJ1-2; a possible D gene is TRBD1 (6 bases). The germline gives CDR1 SGHNT, CDR2 YYREEE (reference sequence). The CDR3 has 14 residues. Trimming stripped 5 bases from V and 1 base from J, with 12 bases between. CDR3 residues: CASSPQGLNYGYTF. CDR3 DNA sequence: TGTGCCAGCAGTCCACAGGGTCTTAACTATGGCTACACCTTC.

The chain recombines TRBV2 with TRBJ2-1; a weak D match, TRBD1 (6 bases). The CDR3 totals 15 residues. V gave up 6 bases and J gave up 2 bases, with 14 bases separating them. The germline V gene has CDR1 SNHLY and CDR2 FYNNEI. The CDR3 loop is CASSSQGSAYNEQFF. The CDR3 DNA is TGTGCCAGCAGCAGTCAGGGGTCCGCCTACAATGAGCAGTTCTTC. Supplemented by reference TRBV2 and TRBJ2-1, the full variable domain reads EPEVTQTPSHQVTQMGQEVILRCVPISNHLYFYWYRQILGQKVEFLVSFYNNEISEKSEIFDDQFSVERPDGSNFTLKIRSTKLEDSAMYFCASSSQGSAYNEQFFGPGTRLTVL.

V and J are TRBV30 and TRBJ2-7; D may match TRBD1 or TRBD2 (5 bases each). The germline V gene has CDR1 GTSNPN and CDR2 SVGIG (reference sequence). The CDR3 is 14 residues long. V lost 3 bases to trimming and J lost 5 bases, with 17 bases between them. DNA for the CDR3: TGTGCCTGGAGCAAACCGGGACCCTTGGACGAGCAGTACTTC. Translating gives CAWSKPGPLDEQYF.

This chain's CDR3 is CASSPSGTDGNTIYF. The CDR3 DNA follows: TGTGCCAGCTCACCGTCCGGGACAGACGGAAACACCATATATTTT. The chain has TRBV18 and TRBJ1-3, with TRBD1 identical over 7 bases. The V segment lost 3 bases and the J segment 4 bases; nucleotides outside the gene matches: 6. The V gene's germline CDR1 is KGHSH and CDR2 LQKENI. The CDR3 contains 15 residues.

This chain joins TRBV10-3 and TRBJ2-2; 7 positions agree with TRBD1. Trimming cost V 2 bases and J 5 bases; bases outside gene matches: 11. Germline V gene lookup returns CDR1 ENHRY and CDR2 SYGVKD. The CDR3 is 17 amino acids. The CDR3 sequence is CAISEPSRTGSTGELFF. CDR3 DNA: TGTGCCATCAGTGAGCCGAGCAGGACAGGAAGTACCGGGGAGCTGTTTTTT.

V is TRBV5-6 and J is TRBJ1-4; D is uncertain. Trimming stripped 2 bases from V and 4 bases from J, with 9 bases between. The CDR3 has 14 residues. Germline values: CDR1 SGHDT, CDR2 YYEEEE. The CDR3 loop is CASSFRRNNEKLFF. The CDR3 bases are TGTGCCAGCAGCTTTCGAAGGAATAATGAAAAACTGTTTTTT.

The V call is TRBV7-3, the J call TRBJ2-3; possibly TRBD2 for D (7 bases). The V end was cut by 7 bases, the J end by 2 bases, with 16 bases between. The CDR3 sequence is 15 residues long. From germline, CDR1 is SGHTA and CDR2 FQGTGA. CDR3 DNA: TGTGCCAGCAAAAGGCGGGGGCCTTCCACAGATACGCAGTATTTT. This sequence encodes CASKRRGPSTDTQYF.

This clone was detected only a few times. The chain couples TRBV5-4 to TRBJ1-2; 12 positions agree with TRBD1. The CDR3 contains 15 residues. V lost 4 bases and J lost 3; bases outside the gene matches: 4. The germline V gene encodes CDR1 SGHNT and CDR2 YYREEE (reference sequence). The DNA for the CDR3 is TGTGCCAGCAGCCCGGGACAGGGGGCAGACTATGGCTACACCTTC. The encoded protein is CASSPGQGADYGYTF.

This CDR3 reads CASSAAPGQQKETQYF. The CDR3 nucleotides are TGTGCCAGCAGCGCAGCCCCGGGACAGCAAAAAGAGACCCAGTACTTC. This sequence joins TRBV9 and TRBJ2-5; 7 bases are a match to TRBD1. The CDR3 extends over 16 amino acids. Germline V gene data show CDR1 as SGDLS and CDR2 as YYNGEE. The ends lost 3 bases at V and 3 bases at J; junction bases unmatched: 11.

The chain employs TRBV18 and TRBJ2-3, with 9 bases fitting TRBD1. Germline trimming cut 3 bases from V and 4 bases from J; bases unmatched to any gene: 5. CDR3 length: 15 residues. CDR1 KGHSH and CDR2 LQKENI come from the germline V gene. This chain's CDR3 is CASSPGTGLSDTQYF. The CDR3 coding sequence is TGTGCCAGCTCACCCGGGACAGGGTTATCAGATACGCAGTATTTT.

The chain is built from TRBV15 and TRBJ2-1; D is possibly TRBD1 (6 bases). The CDR3 length is 14 residues. V lost 0 bases, J lost 6 bases, and 9 bases lay in between. Germline CDR1 LNHNV, CDR2 YYDKDF (reference sequence). CDR3 nucleotides: TGTGCCACCAGCAGAGACAGGGGTTTCAATGAGCAGTTCTTC. It is translated as CATSRDRGFNEQFF.

This clone was seen just once. The chain employs TRBV18 and TRBJ2-7; unclear D gene. The CDR3 runs 12 residues. CDR1 and CDR2 from the germline V gene are KGHSH and LQKENI. V was trimmed by 2 bases and J by 5 bases, leaving 7 bases between them. CDR3 DNA sequence: TGTGCCAGCTCACCAAAGGGCCACGAGCAGTACTTC. Protein sequence: CASSPKGHEQYF.